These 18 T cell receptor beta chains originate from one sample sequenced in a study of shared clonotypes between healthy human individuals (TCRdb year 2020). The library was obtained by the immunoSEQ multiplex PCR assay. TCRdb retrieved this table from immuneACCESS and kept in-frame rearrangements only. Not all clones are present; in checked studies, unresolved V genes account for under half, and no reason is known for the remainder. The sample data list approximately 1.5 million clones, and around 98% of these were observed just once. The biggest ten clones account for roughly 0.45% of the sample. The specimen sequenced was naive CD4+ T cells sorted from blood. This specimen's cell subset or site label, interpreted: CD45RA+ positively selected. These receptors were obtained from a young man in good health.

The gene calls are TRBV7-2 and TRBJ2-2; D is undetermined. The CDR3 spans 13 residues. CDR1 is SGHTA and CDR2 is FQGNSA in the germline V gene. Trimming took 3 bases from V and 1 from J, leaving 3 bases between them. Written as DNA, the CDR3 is TGTGCCAGCAGCTTCGAGAACACCGGGGAGCTGTTTTTT. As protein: CASSFENTGELFF.

CDR3 loop: CASTTLGYGYTF. The CDR3 coding sequence is TGTGCCAGCACCACCCTTGGGTATGGCTACACCTTC. The V and J genes are TRBV6-5 and TRBJ1-2, with D hard to call. Trimming shortened V by 7 bases and J by 5 bases, and 11 bases separated the two germline ends. The length of the CDR3 is 12 residues. Germline-derived CDR1 and CDR2 are MNHEY and SVGAGI.

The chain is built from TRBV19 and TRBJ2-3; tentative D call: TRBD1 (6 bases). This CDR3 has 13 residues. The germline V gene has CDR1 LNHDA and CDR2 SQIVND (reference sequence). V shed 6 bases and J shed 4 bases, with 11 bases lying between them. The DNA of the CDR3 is TGTGCCAGTAGGAAGGACAGATCAGATACGCAGTATTTT. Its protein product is CASRKDRSDTQYF.

CDR3: CASGTLASYTDTQYF. The CDR3 nucleotides are TGTGCCAGCGGAACTCTGGCCTCATACACAGATACGCAGTATTTT. The J gene is TRBJ2-3, the V gene TRBV5-4; no clear D gene. The germline V gene has CDR1 SGHNT and CDR2 YYREEE (reference sequence). This CDR3 contains 15 residues. Trimming took off 7 bases at V and 2 bases at J, with 17 bases between the two ends.

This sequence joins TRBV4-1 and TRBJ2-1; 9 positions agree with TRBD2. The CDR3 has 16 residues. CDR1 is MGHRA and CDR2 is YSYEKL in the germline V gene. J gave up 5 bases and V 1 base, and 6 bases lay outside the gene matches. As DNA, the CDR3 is TGCGCCAGCAGCCAAGTTTTAGCGGGAGTCGACAATGAGCAGTTCTTC. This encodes CASSQVLAGVDNEQFF.

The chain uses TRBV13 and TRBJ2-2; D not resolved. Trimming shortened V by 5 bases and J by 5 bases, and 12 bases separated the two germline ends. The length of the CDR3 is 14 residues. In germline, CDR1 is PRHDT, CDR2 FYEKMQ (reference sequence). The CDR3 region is CASSMGVATGELFF. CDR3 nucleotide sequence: TGTGCCAGCAGCATGGGTGTTGCGACCGGGGAGCTGTTTTTT. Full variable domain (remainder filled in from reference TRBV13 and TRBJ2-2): AAGVIQSPRHLIKEKRETATLKCYPIPRHDTVYWYQQGPGQDPQFLISFYEKMQSDKGSIPDRFSAQQFSDYHSELNMSSLELGDSALYFCASSMGVATGELFFGEGSRLTVL.

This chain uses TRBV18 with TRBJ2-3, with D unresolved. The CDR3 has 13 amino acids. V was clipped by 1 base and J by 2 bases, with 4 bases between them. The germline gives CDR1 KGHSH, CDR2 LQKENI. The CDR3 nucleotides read TGTGCCAGCTCACCACTGACCACAGATACGCAGTATTTT. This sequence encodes CASSPLTTDTQYF.

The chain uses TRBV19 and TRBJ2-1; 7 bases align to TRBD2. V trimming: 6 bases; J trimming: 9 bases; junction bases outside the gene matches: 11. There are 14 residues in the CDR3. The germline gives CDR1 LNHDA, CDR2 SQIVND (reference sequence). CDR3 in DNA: TGTGCCAGTAGAATGGGACTAACCCTCGGTGAGCAGTTCTTC. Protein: CASRMGLTLGEQFF.

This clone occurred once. The DNA for the CDR3 is TGCGCCAGCAGCCAAGAGCTTCGGGACGCTCCCTACAATGAGCAGTTCTTC. Amino acids: CASSQELRDAPYNEQFF. The V gene is TRBV4-3, the J gene TRBJ2-1; D tentatively reads TRBD1 or TRBD2 (5 bases each). The CDR3 is made up of 17 amino acids. The germline V gene encodes CDR1 LGHNA and CDR2 YSLEER. Trimming removed 0 bases at V and 2 bases at J, with 14 bases between.

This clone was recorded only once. The CDR3 sequence is CASSLTGGEQFF. In DNA form, the CDR3 reads TGTGCCAGCAGCTTAACGGGGGGTGAGCAGTTCTTC. The rearrangement joins TRBV7-8 to TRBJ2-1, with 7 bases matching TRBD2. With 2 bases clipped from V and 9 bases from J, the junction kept 1 base outside the gene matches. Germline assignment: CDR1 SGHVS and CDR2 FQNEAQ. There are 12 residues in the CDR3.

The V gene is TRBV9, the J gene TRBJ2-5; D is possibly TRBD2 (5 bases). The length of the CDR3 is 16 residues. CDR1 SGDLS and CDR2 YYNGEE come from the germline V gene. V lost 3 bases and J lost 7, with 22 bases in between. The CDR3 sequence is CASSAYGDARLGTQYF. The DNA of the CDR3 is TGTGCCAGCAGCGCATACGGGGATGCCCGCCTGGGGACCCAGTACTTC.

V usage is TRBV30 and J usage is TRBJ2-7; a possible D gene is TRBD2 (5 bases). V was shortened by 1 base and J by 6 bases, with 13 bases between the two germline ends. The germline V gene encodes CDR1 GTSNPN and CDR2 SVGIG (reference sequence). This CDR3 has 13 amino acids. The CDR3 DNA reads TGTGCCTGGAGTGGTAGTGGGAGCGGCGAGCAGTACTTC. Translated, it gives CAWSGSGSGEQYF.

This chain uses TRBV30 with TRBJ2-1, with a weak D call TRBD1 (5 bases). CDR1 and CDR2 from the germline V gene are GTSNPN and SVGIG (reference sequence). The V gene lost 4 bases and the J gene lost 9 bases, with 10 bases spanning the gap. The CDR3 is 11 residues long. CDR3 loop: CAWTRTSEQFF. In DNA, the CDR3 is TGTGCCTGGACTCGGACAAGTGAGCAGTTCTTC.

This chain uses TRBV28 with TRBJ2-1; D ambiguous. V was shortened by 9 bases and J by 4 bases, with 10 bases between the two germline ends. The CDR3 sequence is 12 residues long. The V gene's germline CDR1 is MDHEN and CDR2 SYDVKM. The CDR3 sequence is CASAVSYNEQFF. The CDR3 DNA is TGTGCCAGTGCTGTTAGTTACAATGAGCAGTTCTTC.

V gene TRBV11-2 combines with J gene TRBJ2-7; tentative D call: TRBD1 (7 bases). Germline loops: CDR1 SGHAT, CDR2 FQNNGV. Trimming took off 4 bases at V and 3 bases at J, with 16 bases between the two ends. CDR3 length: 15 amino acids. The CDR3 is CASSSTAGGLYEQYF. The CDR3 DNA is TGTGCCAGCAGCTCGACGGCAGGGGGACTCTACGAGCAGTACTTC. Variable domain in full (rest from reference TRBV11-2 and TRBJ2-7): EAGVAQSPRYKIIEKRQSVAFWCNPISGHATLYWYQQILGQGPKLLIQFQNNGVVDDSQLPKDRFSAERLKGVDSTLKIQPAKLEDSAVYLCASSSTAGGLYEQYFGPGTRLTVT.

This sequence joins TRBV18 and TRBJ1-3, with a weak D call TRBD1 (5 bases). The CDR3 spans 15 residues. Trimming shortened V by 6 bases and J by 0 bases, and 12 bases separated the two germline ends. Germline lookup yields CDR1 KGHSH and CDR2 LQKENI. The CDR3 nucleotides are TGTGCCAGCTCTCCGGACACCATCTCTGGAAACACCATATATTTT. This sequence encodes CASSPDTISGNTIYF.

The CDR3: CASSLFTDSTQYF. The CDR3 DNA follows: TGTGCCAGTAGTCTCTTCACCGACTCGACCCAGTACTTC. The chain uses TRBV19 and TRBJ2-5; D remains ambiguous. Trimming left V 5 bases short and J 7 bases short, with 14 bases between. The germline gives CDR1 LNHDA, CDR2 SQIVND (reference sequence). The length of the CDR3 is 13 residues. The whole variable domain, filled in from reference TRBV19 and TRBJ2-5, reads DGGITQSPKYLFRKEGQNVTLSCEQNLNHDAMYWYRQDPGQGLRLIYYSQIVNDFQKGDIAEGYSVSREKKESFPLTVTSAQKNPTAFYLCASSLFTDSTQYFGPGTRLLVL.

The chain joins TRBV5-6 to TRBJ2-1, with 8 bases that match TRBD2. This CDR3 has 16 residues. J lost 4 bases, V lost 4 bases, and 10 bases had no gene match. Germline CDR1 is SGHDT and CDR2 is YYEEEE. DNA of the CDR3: TGTGCCAGCAGCCCCTACTTTAGCGGGGTATACAATGAGCAGTTCTTC. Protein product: CASSPYFSGVYNEQFF.